These 26 T cell receptor beta chains came from one sample sequenced in a study of T cell responses to AZD1222 COVID-19 vaccine listed by TCRdb under 2021. The meaning of the sample's time point label: baseline before first vaccination. Libraries were prepared through the immunoSEQ multiplex PCR assay. The immuneACCESS repertoire file appears here via TCRdb, limited to in-frame rearrangements. These files lack a portion of the clones; in checked studies, under half of the deficit traces to unresolved V genes, and the cause of the others is not known. The sample table lists 150,000 to 200,000 clones, 90% to 95% of them with a count of one. 2% to 2.5% of the sample goes to the ten largest clones. The sequenced sample was peripheral blood, obtained on day 0 of AZD1222 vaccination. The receptor set was obtained from an adult in good health.

This rearrangement joins TRBV4-2 to TRBJ1-2; 7 nucleotides align to TRBD1. Germline loops: CDR1 LGHNA, CDR2 YNFKEQ. This CDR3 spans 15 amino acids. Germline trimming cut 0 bases from V and 2 bases from J; bases unmatched to any gene: 3. The CDR3 loop reads CASSQDLDRNYGYTF. The CDR3 DNA follows: TGTGCCAGCAGCCAAGATTTGGACAGGAACTATGGCTACACCTTC.

This rearrangement joins TRBV7-2 to TRBJ2-7; 10 bases agree with TRBD2. Trimming at V came to 0 bases and at J to 3 bases, leaving 2 bases not matched to a gene. Germline V gene data show CDR1 as SGHTA and CDR2 as FQGNSA. The CDR3 has 15 amino acids. The CDR3 DNA reads as TGTGCCAGCAGCTTAGCGGCTAGCGGGGGCTACGAGCAGTACTTC. This sequence encodes CASSLAASGGYEQYF.

This clone came up a few times. CDR3 in DNA: TGTGCCAGCAGTGGACTAGCTGACTCCTACGAGCAGTACTTC. It specifies CASSGLADSYEQYF. The genes are TRBV25-1 and TRBJ2-7; TRBD2 aligns across 7 bases. The CDR3 runs to 14 residues. J was trimmed by 0 bases and V by 4 bases; bases with no gene match: 3. Germline V gene sequence: CDR1 MGHDK, CDR2 SYGVNS.

This chain joins TRBV27 and TRBJ2-7; TRBD1 or TRBD2 may be the D gene (6 bases each). The CDR3 runs 15 residues. V lost 5 bases and J lost 3, with 17 bases in between. Per germline, CDR1 MNHEY and CDR2 SMNVEV (reference sequence). CDR3 residues: CASSLKPQGGYEQYF. In DNA, the CDR3 is TGTGCCAGCAGTCTCAAGCCACAGGGAGGCTACGAGCAGTACTTC.

This chain links TRBV30 with TRBJ2-7, with 10 bases matching TRBD1. Germline V gene lookup returns CDR1 GTSNPN and CDR2 SVGIG (reference sequence). V dropped 1 base and J dropped 2; count of bases not matched to a gene: 5. This CDR3 comprises 15 residues. The CDR3 region has the DNA TGTGCCTGGAGTGGGCTGGGACAGGGGACCTACGAGCAGTACTTC. Translating it yields CAWSGLGQGTYEQYF. Variable domain in full (rest from reference TRBV30 and TRBJ2-7): SQTIHQWPATLVQPVGSPLSLECTVEGTSNPNLYWYRQAAGRGLQLLFYSVGIGQISSEVPQNLSASRPQDRQFILSSKKLLLSDSGFYLCAWSGLGQGTYEQYFGPGTRLTVT.

The chain employs TRBV19 and TRBJ1-3, with D possibly matching TRBD1 (5 bases). The CDR3 sequence is 16 residues long. CDR1 and CDR2 from the germline V gene are LNHDA and SQIVND (reference sequence). Trimming took off 7 bases at V and 0 bases at J, with 16 bases between the two ends. The CDR3 sequence is CASTPLQATSGNTIYF. The CDR3 DNA sequence: TGTGCCAGTACCCCACTACAGGCCACCTCTGGAAACACCATATATTTT.

The chain employs TRBV18 and TRBJ2-7; D gene ambiguous. Between the trimmed V and J ends, which lost 2 bases and 5 bases, there was a span of 10 bases. This CDR3 spans 13 amino acids. Per germline, CDR1 KGHSH and CDR2 LQKENI. CDR3 in DNA: TGTGCCAGCTCACCAATTCGTATCAACGAGCAGTACTTC. Translation: CASSPIRINEQYF.

J is TRBJ1-2 and V is TRBV7-2; TRBD1 agrees at 8 bases. CDR3 size: 16 residues. The ends lost 9 bases at V and 3 bases at J; junction bases unmatched: 15. CDR1 is SGHTA, CDR2 FQGNSA, per germline. The CDR3 loop is CASTGGPTGKHYGYTF. CDR3 DNA: TGTGCCAGTACAGGGGGGCCGACAGGGAAGCACTATGGCTACACCTTC. Filled out from reference TRBV7-2 and TRBJ1-2, the complete variable domain reads GAGVSQSPSNKVTEKGKDVELRCDPISGHTALYWYRQSLGQGLEFLIYFQGNSAPDKSGLPSDRFSAERTGGSVSTLTIQRTQQEDSAVYLCASTGGPTGKHYGYTFGSGTRLTVV.

This chain links TRBV29-1 with TRBJ2-2, with D perhaps TRBD2 (5 bases). Between the trimmed V and J ends, which lost 4 bases and 3 bases, there was a span of 9 bases. The germline gives CDR1 SQVTM, CDR2 ANQGSEA. The length of the CDR3 is 13 residues. In DNA, the CDR3 is TGCAGCGTTGGCCCCGGGGACACCGGGGAGCTGTTTTTT. It specifies CSVGPGDTGELFF.

V usage is TRBV7-9 and J usage is TRBJ1-1; D is unresolved. CDR1 SEHNR and CDR2 FQNEAQ come from the germline V gene (reference sequence). This CDR3 comprises 14 residues. With 5 bases removed from V and 1 base from J, the gap between germline ends came to 11 bases. This chain's CDR3 is CASSDRAENTEAFF. The CDR3 nucleotides read TGTGCCAGCAGCGATAGAGCGGAGAACACTGAAGCTTTCTTT.

The rearrangement uses TRBV6-5 and TRBJ1-1; D is ambiguous. The CDR3 has 15 residues. With 0 bases removed from V and 0 bases from J, the gap between germline ends came to 8 bases. CDR1 is MNHEY and CDR2 is SVGAGI in the germline V gene. DNA of the CDR3: TGTGCCAGCAGTTACTCGCTAGAGTTGAACACTGAAGCTTTCTTT. Protein sequence: CASSYSLELNTEAFF.

The J gene is TRBJ2-4, the V gene TRBV2; the D is unclear. Germline V gives CDR1 SNHLY, CDR2 FYNNEI. V shed 2 bases and J shed 0 bases, with 5 bases lying between them. CDR3 size: 14 residues. CDR3 residues: CASSERGAKNIQYF. As DNA, the CDR3 is TGTGCCAGCAGTGAACGCGGAGCCAAAAACATTCAGTACTTC.

The CDR3 loop is CSVPGGVRDTEAFF. The CDR3 region has the DNA TGCAGCGTTCCTGGAGGGGTGAGGGACACTGAAGCTTTCTTT. The chain links TRBV29-1 to TRBJ1-1; D may be TRBD1 (5 bases). This CDR3 has 14 amino acids. Germline-derived CDR1 and CDR2 are SQVTM and ANQGSEA. V lost 5 bases and J lost 3, with 16 bases in between.

The rearrangement joins TRBV6-5 to TRBJ2-7; 9 positions agree with TRBD1. Per the germline V gene, CDR1 is MNHEY and CDR2 is SVGAGI. The CDR3 is 14 residues long. With 7 bases clipped from V and 5 bases from J, the junction kept 9 bases outside the gene matches. The DNA of the CDR3 is TGTGCCAGCAAAACGCGGGACAGGGAACACGAGCAGTACTTC. Amino acids: CASKTRDREHEQYF.

The CDR3 sequence is CSVEVSGQPAWGYGYTF. The CDR3 nucleotides read TGCAGCGTTGAAGTTAGCGGACAGCCGGCTTGGGGCTATGGCTACACCTTC. The chain has TRBV29-1 and TRBJ1-2, with D possibly being TRBD1 (6 bases). V was pared by 1 base and J by 4 bases, with 22 bases between. There are 17 residues in the CDR3. Germline V gives CDR1 SQVTM, CDR2 ANQGSEA.

The rearrangement links TRBV19 to TRBJ1-6, with no clear D. The CDR3 spans 12 residues. Germline assignment: CDR1 LNHDA and CDR2 SQIVND (reference sequence). V gave up 6 bases and J gave up 11 bases, with 11 bases separating them. The CDR3 bases are TGTGCCAGTAGCCTCCTTGGGGCACCCCTCCACTTT. Protein sequence: CASSLLGAPLHF.

The chain is built from TRBV5-1 and TRBJ1-1, with D possibly matching TRBD1 (5 bases). The germline V and J ends were trimmed by 0 bases and 0 bases, with 15 bases remaining between them. The CDR3 spans 17 residues. Germline CDR1 SGHRS, CDR2 YFSETQ. This CDR3 reads CASSLAFRTPVNTEAFF. The CDR3 nucleotides are TGCGCCAGCAGCTTGGCGTTTCGGACACCAGTGAACACTGAAGCTTTCTTT. The variable domain in full, with the rest retrieved from reference TRBV5-1 and TRBJ1-1, is KAGVTQTPRYLIKTRGQQVTLSCSPISGHRSVSWYQQTPGQGLQFLFEYFSETQRNKGNFPGRFSGRQFSNSRSEMNVSTLELGDSALYLCASSLAFRTPVNTEAFFGQGTRLTVV.

In DNA form, the CDR3 reads TGTGCCAGCAGCTTAGAGAGGCAAGAGACCCAGTACTTC. Amino acids: CASSLERQETQYF. V gene TRBV7-3 combines with J gene TRBJ2-5; D call uncertain. Germline CDR1 is SGHTA and CDR2 is FQGTGA. The CDR3 spans 13 residues. The germline V and J ends were trimmed by 2 bases and 2 bases, with 6 bases remaining between them.

The chain has TRBV9 and TRBJ2-1; tentatively, D is TRBD2 (7 bases). V gave up 1 base and J gave up 7 bases, with 15 bases separating them. The V gene's germline CDR1 is SGDLS and CDR2 YYNGEE. This CDR3 is 15 amino acids long. This CDR3 reads CASSVMGAGVNEQFF. Here the CDR3 DNA reads TGTGCCAGCAGCGTAATGGGGGCGGGAGTGAATGAGCAGTTCTTC.

The chain employs TRBV5-1 and TRBJ2-3; 8 bases line up with TRBD2. V shed 0 bases and J 2 bases; nucleotides not matched to a gene: 2. The CDR3 extends over 15 amino acids. CDR1 SGHRS and CDR2 YFSETQ come from the germline V gene. CDR3: CASSLGGGPTDTQYF. CDR3 in DNA: TGCGCCAGCAGCTTGGGCGGGGGGCCCACAGATACGCAGTATTTT.

The V gene is TRBV12-3 or TRBV12-4, the J gene TRBJ1-2; no clear D gene. The CDR3 is 12 residues long. V was trimmed by 3 bases and J by 4 bases, leaving 6 bases between them. In DNA form, the CDR3 reads TGTGCCAGCAGTTTCGAGGGCTATGGCTACACCTTC. Translation: CASSFEGYGYTF.

V is TRBV9 and J is TRBJ1-1; D is possibly TRBD1 (6 bases). In germline, CDR1 is SGDLS, CDR2 YYNGEE. The germline V and J ends were trimmed by 3 bases and 7 bases, with 19 bases remaining between them. This CDR3 has 15 residues. In DNA, the CDR3 is TGTGCCAGCAGCGCCCGAGGGGGGGCGGCCTATGAAGCTTTCTTT. It yields the protein CASSARGGAAYEAFF.

The chain couples TRBV12-3 or TRBV12-4 to TRBJ1-1; the D gene is possibly TRBD1 (5 bases). This CDR3 has 13 residues. V lost 6 bases and J lost 1, with 9 bases in between. In DNA, the CDR3 is TGTGCCAGCAGACTACAGGCGAACACTGAAGCTTTCTTT. This encodes CASRLQANTEAFF.

This chain connects TRBV10-2 to TRBJ2-1; D is possibly TRBD1 (7 bases). Germline assignment: CDR1 WSHSY and CDR2 SAAADI. This CDR3 is 16 amino acids long. Trimming stripped 4 bases from V and 2 bases from J, with 15 bases between. For the CDR3, the DNA is TGCGCCAGCAGTGGGGGGGACAGCGTTACCTACAATGAGCAGTTCTTC. Its translation: CASSGGDSVTYNEQFF.

This clone was counted once. The chain recombines TRBV9 with TRBJ2-7, with TRBD2 matching over 7 bases. This CDR3 has 15 residues. In germline, CDR1 is SGDLS, CDR2 YYNGEE. Losses at the gene ends were 0 bases for V and 6 bases for J; bases not matched to a gene: 9. CDR3 DNA sequence: TGTGCCAGCAGCGTAGGTGGGGGAGGGGTGAGCGAGCAGTACTTC. It codes for CASSVGGGGVSEQYF.

The chain recombines TRBV7-9 with TRBJ1-2; 7 bases fit TRBD1. The V gene's germline CDR1 is SEHNR and CDR2 FQNEAQ (reference sequence). This CDR3 has 15 amino acids. The J segment lost 5 bases and the V segment lost 4 bases, leaving 10 bases of the junction unmatched. DNA of the CDR3: TGTGCCAGCAGCTACCCCGGGACAGACAGATATGGCTACACCTTC. Amino acids: CASSYPGTDRYGYTF.